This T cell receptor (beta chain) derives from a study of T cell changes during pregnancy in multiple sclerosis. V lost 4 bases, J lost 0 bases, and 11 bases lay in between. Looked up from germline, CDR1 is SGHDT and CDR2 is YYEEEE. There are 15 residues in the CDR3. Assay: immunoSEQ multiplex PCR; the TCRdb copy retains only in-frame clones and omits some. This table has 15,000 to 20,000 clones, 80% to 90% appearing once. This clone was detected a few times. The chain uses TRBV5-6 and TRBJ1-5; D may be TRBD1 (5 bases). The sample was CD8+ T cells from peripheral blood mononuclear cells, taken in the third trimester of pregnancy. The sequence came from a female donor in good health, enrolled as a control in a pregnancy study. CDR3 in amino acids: CASSDRQYSNQPQHF. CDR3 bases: TGTGCCAGCAGCGACAGACAGTATAGCAATCAGCCCCAGCATTTT. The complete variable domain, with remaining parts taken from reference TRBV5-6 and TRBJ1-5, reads DAGVTQSPTHLIKTRGQQVTLRCSPKSGHDTVSWYQQALGQGPQFIFQYYEEEERQRGNFPDRFSGHQFPNYSSELNVNALLLGDSALYLCASSDRQYSNQPQHFGDGTRLSIL.